Here is one T cell receptor (beta chain) with its context. Its target is unknown. Germline V CDR1 and CDR2: SGDLS, YYNGEE. Trimming took 1 base from V and 5 from J, leaving 10 bases between them. CDR3 length equals 14 residues. The record originates from a study of T cell responses to AZD1222 COVID-19 vaccine. Turning to the study itself: Second doses that came at about 4 or about 12 weeks were put together. Study conclusions and caveats: Repertoires were collected only later (after the peak T cell response had occurred).

Here immunoSEQ multiplex PCR was the method, and the copy in TCRdb shows in-frame clones only, minus some. The sample holds roughly 140,000 clones, 88% seen once. The TCR comes from an adult in good health. The chain is built from TRBV9 and TRBJ1-5, with D uncertain. Source: peripheral blood, taken on day 0 of AZD1222 vaccination. CDR3 protein: CASSVFGGDQPQHF. CDR3 DNA: TGTGCCAGCAGCGTATTTGGTGGGGATCAGCCCCAGCATTTT.